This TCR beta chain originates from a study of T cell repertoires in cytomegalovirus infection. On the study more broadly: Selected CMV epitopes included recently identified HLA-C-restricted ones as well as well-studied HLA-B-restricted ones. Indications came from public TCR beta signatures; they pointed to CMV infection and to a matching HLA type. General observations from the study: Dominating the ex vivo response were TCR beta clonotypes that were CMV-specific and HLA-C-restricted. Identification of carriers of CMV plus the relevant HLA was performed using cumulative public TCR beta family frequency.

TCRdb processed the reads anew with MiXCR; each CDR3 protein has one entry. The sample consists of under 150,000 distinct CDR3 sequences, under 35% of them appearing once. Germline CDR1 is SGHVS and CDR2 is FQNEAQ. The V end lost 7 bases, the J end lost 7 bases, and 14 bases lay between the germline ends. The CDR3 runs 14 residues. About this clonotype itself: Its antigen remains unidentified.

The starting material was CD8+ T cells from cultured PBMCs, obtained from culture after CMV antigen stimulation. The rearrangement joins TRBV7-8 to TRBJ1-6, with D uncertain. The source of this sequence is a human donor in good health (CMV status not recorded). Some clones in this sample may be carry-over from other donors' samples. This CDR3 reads CASTPRVPNSPLHF. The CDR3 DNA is TGTGCCAGCACCCCCAGAGTCCCCAATTCACCCCTCCACTTT.